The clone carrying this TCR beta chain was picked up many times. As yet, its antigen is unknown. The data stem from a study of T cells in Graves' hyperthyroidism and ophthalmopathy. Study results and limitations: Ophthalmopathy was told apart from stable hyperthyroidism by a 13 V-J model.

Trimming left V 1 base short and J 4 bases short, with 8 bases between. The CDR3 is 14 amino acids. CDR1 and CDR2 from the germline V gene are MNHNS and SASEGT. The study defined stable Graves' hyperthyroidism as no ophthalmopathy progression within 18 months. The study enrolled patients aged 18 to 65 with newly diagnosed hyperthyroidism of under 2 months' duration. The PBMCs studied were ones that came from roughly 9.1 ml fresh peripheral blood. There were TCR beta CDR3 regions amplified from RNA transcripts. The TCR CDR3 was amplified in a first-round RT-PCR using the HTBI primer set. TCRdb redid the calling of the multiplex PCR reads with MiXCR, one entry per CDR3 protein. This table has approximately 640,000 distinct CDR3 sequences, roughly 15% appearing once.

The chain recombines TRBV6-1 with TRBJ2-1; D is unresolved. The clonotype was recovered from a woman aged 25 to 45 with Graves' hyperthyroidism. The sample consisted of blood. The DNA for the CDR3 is TGTGCCAGCAGTGAAGAGGGTTCTTACAATGAGCAGTTCTTC. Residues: CASSEEGSYNEQFF.